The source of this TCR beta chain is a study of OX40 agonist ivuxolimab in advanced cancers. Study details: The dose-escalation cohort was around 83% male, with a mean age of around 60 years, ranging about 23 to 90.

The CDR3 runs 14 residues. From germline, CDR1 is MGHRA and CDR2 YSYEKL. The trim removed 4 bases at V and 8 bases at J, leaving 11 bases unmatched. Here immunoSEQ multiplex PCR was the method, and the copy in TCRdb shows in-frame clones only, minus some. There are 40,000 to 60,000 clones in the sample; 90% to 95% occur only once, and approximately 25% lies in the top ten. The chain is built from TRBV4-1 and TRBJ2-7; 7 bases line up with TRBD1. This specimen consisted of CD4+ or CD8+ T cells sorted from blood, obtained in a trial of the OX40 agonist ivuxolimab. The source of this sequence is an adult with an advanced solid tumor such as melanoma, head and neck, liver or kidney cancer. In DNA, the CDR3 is TGCGCCAGCAGCCCTCATCTCGGACAGGATCAGCAGTACTTC. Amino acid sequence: CASSPHLGQDQQYF.